Below, one T cell receptor (beta chain) is given with its context. Its matching antigen is unknown. Germline CDR1 reads MNHEY; CDR2 reads SMNVEV (reference sequence). V was trimmed by 2 bases and J by 3 bases, leaving 11 bases between them. The CDR3 consists of 15 residues. Profiling relied on immunoSEQ multiplex PCR, and the TCRdb table lists in-frame clones only, not all of them. The sample holds 120,000 or so clones, about 92% seen once. These data are taken from a study of T cell responses to AZD1222 COVID-19 vaccine. Findings and caveats of the study: After two AZD1222 doses, spike-specific TCR breadth and depth rose versus day 0.

The input for sequencing was peripheral blood, taken 28 days after the second AZD1222 dose. The chain links TRBV27 to TRBJ2-4, with unresolved D. The sequence was collected from an adult who received the AZD1222 COVID-19 vaccine. The CDR3 DNA reads TGTGCCAGCAGTTTAAGTGGGGTAGGCAAAAACATTCAGTACTTC. It specifies CASSLSGVGKNIQYF.